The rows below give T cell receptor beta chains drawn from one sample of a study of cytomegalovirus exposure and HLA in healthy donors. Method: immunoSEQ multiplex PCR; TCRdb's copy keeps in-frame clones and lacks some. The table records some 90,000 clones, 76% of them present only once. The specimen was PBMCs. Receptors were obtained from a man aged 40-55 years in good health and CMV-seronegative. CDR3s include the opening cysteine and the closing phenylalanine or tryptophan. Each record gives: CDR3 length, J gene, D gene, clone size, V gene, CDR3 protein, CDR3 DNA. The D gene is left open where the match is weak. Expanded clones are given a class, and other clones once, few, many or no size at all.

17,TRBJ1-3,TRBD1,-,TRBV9,CASSFTGELLSGNTIYF,TGTGCCAGCAGTTTTACAGGGGAACTGTTGTCTGGAAACACCATATATTTT
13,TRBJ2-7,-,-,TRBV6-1,CASSKTGSYEQYF,TGTGCCAGCAGTAAAACGGGATCCTACGAGCAGTACTTC
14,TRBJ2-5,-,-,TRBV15,CATSREAVSETQYF,TGTGCCACCAGCAGAGAGGCGGTTTCAGAGACCCAGTACTTC
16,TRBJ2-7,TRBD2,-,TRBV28,CASRLAGTSGTYEQYF,TGTGCCAGCAGACTCGCCGGGACTAGCGGTACCTACGAGCAGTACTTC
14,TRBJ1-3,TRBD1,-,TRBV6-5,CASRLGQGSGTIYF,TGTGCCAGCAGACTAGGACAGGGATCGGGCACCATATATTTT
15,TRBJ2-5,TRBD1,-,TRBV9,CASSVSGTGEETQYF,TGTGCCAGCAGCGTGAGCGGGACAGGGGAAGAGACCCAGTACTTC
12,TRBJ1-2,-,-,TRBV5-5,CASGTGIGGYTF,TGTGCCAGCGGTACAGGGATCGGTGGCTACACCTTC
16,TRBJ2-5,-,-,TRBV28,CASSLVLRGGRETQYF,TGTGCCAGCAGCCTAGTCCTGAGGGGGGGCAGAGAGACCCAGTACTTC
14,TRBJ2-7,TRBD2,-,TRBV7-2,CASRAGAGTYEQYF,TGTGCCAGCAGGGCGGGAGCGGGGACCTACGAGCAGTACTTC
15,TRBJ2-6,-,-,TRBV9,CASSVVASGANVLTF,TGTGCCAGCAGCGTAGTGGCCTCTGGGGCCAACGTCCTGACTTTC
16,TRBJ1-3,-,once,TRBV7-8,CASSDLRGFSGNTIYF,TGTGCCAGCAGCGACCTCAGGGGATTCTCTGGAAACACCATATATTTT
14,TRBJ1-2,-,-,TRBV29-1,CSAEGGGANYGYTF,TGCAGCGCCGAAGGAGGGGGGGCAAACTATGGCTACACCTTC
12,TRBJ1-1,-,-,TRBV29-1,CSPSSAGTEAFF,TGCAGCCCCTCATCGGCAGGGACTGAAGCTTTCTTT
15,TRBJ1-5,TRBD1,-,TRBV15,CATSTGQGAHQPQHF,TGTGCCACCAGTACTGGACAGGGGGCCCATCAGCCCCAGCATTTT
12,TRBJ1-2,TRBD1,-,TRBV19,CASSTGGVGYTF,TGTGCCAGTAGTACAGGGGGCGTTGGCTACACCTTC
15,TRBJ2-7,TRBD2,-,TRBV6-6,CASSYLAGVKAEQYF,TGTGCCAGCAGTTATCTAGCGGGGGTTAAAGCCGAGCAGTACTTC
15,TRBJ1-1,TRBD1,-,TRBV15,CATSRVTGVNTEAFF,TGTGCCACCAGCAGAGTGACAGGGGTGAACACTGAAGCTTTCTTT
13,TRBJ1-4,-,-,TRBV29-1,CSVDWGQGEKLFF,TGCAGCGTTGATTGGGGTCAGGGTGAAAAACTGTTTTTT
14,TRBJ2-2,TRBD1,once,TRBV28,CASSSDRESGELFF,TGTGCCAGCAGTTCCGACAGGGAGTCCGGGGAGCTGTTTTTT
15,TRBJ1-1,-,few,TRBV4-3,CASSQGARVNTEAFF,TGCGCCAGCAGCCAAGGAGCCAGGGTGAACACTGAAGCTTTCTTT
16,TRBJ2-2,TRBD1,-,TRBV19,CASRQRQGTFTGELFF,TGTGCCAGTAGACAGAGACAGGGAACCTTCACCGGGGAGCTGTTTTTT
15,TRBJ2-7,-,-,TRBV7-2,CASSREATGGYEQYF,TGTGCCAGCAGCCGCGAGGCGACAGGAGGCTACGAGCAGTACTTC
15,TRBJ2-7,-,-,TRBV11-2,CASSSYPGQAYEQYF,TGTGCCAGCAGCTCTTACCCGGGACAAGCCTACGAGCAGTACTTC
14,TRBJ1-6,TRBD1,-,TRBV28,CASSLGTDDSPLHF,TGTGCCAGCAGTCTAGGGACAGACGATTCACCCCTCCACTTT
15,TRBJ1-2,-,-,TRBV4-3,CASSQAVRFFYGYTF,TGCGCCAGCAGCCAAGCGGTCAGGTTCTTCTATGGCTACACCTTC
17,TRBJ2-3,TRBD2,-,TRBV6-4,CASSDSTSGGGTDTQYF,TGTGCCAGCAGTGACTCAACTAGCGGGGGGGGCACGGATACGCAGTATTTT
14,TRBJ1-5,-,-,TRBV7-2,CASSFSGFNQPQHF,TGTGCCAGCAGCTTTTCAGGGTTCAATCAGCCCCAGCATTTT
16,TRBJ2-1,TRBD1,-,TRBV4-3,CASSQGVQGAYNEQFF,TGCGCCAGCAGCCAAGGTGTACAGGGGGCCTACAATGAGCAGTTCTTC
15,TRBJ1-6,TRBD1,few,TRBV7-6,CASSAQGIKNSPLHF,TGTGCCAGCAGCGCACAGGGGATTAAGAATTCACCCCTCCACTTT